Shown below are 15 T cell receptor beta chains from a single sample sequenced in a study of vaccination effects on CD4 cells after COVID-19 (dated by TCRdb to between 2021 and 2023). Libraries were prepared through the immunoSEQ multiplex PCR assay. TCRdb limited this immuneACCESS table to in-frame rearrangements with V and J called. A share of clones is missing; checked studies link under half to unresolved V genes, and the rest is unexplained. The sample has tens of thousands of clones on record, about 67% of them singletons. The ten biggest clones cover 2% to 2.5% of the sample. These receptors are not linked to any known antigen. After approximately eleven days of culture, CD4+ T cells were isolated with the EasySep CD4+ T cell isolation kit. Two doses of either the BNT162b2 or the mRNA-1273 mRNA SARS-CoV-2 vaccine were administered to participants. Sequenced material: CD4+ T cells from PBMCs cultured without peptide, taken after COVID-19 vaccination. The receptor set was obtained from a human donor who received a COVID-19 vaccine.

The genes are TRBV28 and TRBJ1-5; D call uncertain. Germline loops: CDR1 MDHEN, CDR2 SYDVKM. This CDR3 is 15 amino acids long. Trimming shortened V by 1 base and J by 0 bases, and 7 bases separated the two germline ends. The CDR3, as DNA: TGTGCCAGCAGTTTATCGGCCTATAGCAATCAGCCCCAGCATTTT. Its translation is CASSLSAYSNQPQHF.

This clone was detected a few times. The CDR3 nucleotides are TGTGCCTGGAGTGTAATCGGGTCCTATGGCTACACCTTC. Encoded protein: CAWSVIGSYGYTF. The chain combines TRBV30 with TRBJ1-2; D uncertain. The CDR3 length is 13 residues. Germline loops: CDR1 GTSNPN, CDR2 SVGIG (reference sequence). The V gene lost 0 bases and the J gene lost 4 bases, with 9 bases spanning the gap. The full variable domain, its missing parts supplied by reference TRBV30 and TRBJ1-2, is SQTIHQWPATLVQPVGSPLSLECTVEGTSNPNLYWYRQAAGRGLQLLFYSVGIGQISSEVPQNLSASRPQDRQFILSSKKLLLSDSGFYLCAWSVIGSYGYTFGSGTRLTVV.

This sequence joins TRBV30 and TRBJ1-2; possible D gene TRBD1, 6 bases. Germline CDR1 is GTSNPN and CDR2 is SVGIG (reference sequence). Between the trimmed V and J ends, which lost 2 bases and 2 bases, there was a span of 12 bases. CDR3 length: 14 residues. The CDR3 region is CAWSPGELNYGYTF. CDR3 DNA: TGTGCCTGGAGTCCAGGGGAGTTGAACTATGGCTACACCTTC.

The V call is TRBV15, the J call TRBJ1-1; D may be TRBD1 (5 bases). The CDR3 contains 15 residues. The germline gives CDR1 LNHNV, CDR2 YYDKDF (reference sequence). V lost 0 bases and J lost 1, with 9 bases in between. As DNA, the CDR3 is TGTGCCACCAGCAGAGACCGGCAGGGGAACACTGAAGCTTTCTTT. Its protein is CATSRDRQGNTEAFF.

V gene TRBV5-6 combines with J gene TRBJ2-3, with D tentatively TRBD2 (6 bases). The CDR3 spans 14 residues. From germline, CDR1 is SGHDT and CDR2 YYEEEE. The ends were cut back, 4 bases at V and 4 bases at J, with 13 bases in the middle. The CDR3 DNA follows: TGTGCCAGCAGCCATCCCTCGGGGGCAGATACGCAGTATTTT. This translates into CASSHPSGADTQYF.

The chain carries TRBV18 and TRBJ1-4; D is perhaps TRBD1 (5 bases). The CDR3 contains 16 residues. V was trimmed by 2 bases and J by 0 bases, leaving 10 bases between them. The V gene's germline CDR1 is KGHSH and CDR2 LQKENI. CDR3 in DNA: TGTGCCAGCTCACCATTTGCAGGGACAACTAATGAAAAACTGTTTTTT. Translated, it gives CASSPFAGTTNEKLFF.

In its sample, this clone was seen once. This chain uses TRBV2 with TRBJ2-1; 10 nucleotides match TRBD2. Germline CDR1 and CDR2: SNHLY and FYNNEI. Trimming at V came to 3 bases and at J to 9 bases, leaving 5 bases not matched to a gene. This CDR3 is 14 amino acids long. In DNA form, the CDR3 reads TGTGCCAGCAGTGACCAGCGGGGGGGGGTTGAGCAGTTCTTC. Translating it yields CASSDQRGGVEQFF.

This chain connects TRBV6-2 or TRBV6-3 to TRBJ1-1; D gene unclear. V shed 2 bases and J shed 3 bases, with 13 bases lying between them. CDR1 and CDR2 from the germline V gene are MNHEY and SVGEGT. This CDR3 contains 15 residues. CDR3 protein: CASSYPSTRHTEAFF. CDR3 nucleotide sequence: TGTGCCAGCAGTTACCCATCAACTCGTCACACTGAAGCTTTCTTT.

This chain connects TRBV5-1 to TRBJ2-2; 16 bases fit TRBD2. CDR1 is SGHRS, CDR2 YFSETQ, per germline. V trimming: 2 bases; J trimming: 4 bases; junction bases outside the gene matches: 5. The CDR3 contains 18 residues. CDR3 bases: TGCGCCAGCAGCTTTGGGACTAGCGGGGGGGCCGGCACCGGGGAGCTGTTTTTT. Its protein is CASSFGTSGGAGTGELFF.

The gene calls are TRBV4-3 and TRBJ1-2; a weak D match, TRBD1 (5 bases). Per the germline V gene, CDR1 is LGHNA and CDR2 is YSLEER. Trimming took 4 bases from V and 5 from J, leaving 17 bases between them. This CDR3 spans 15 amino acids. As DNA, the CDR3 is TGCGCCAGCAGCCGCGGGGGTGCCGGCGATTATGGCTACACCTTC. This codes for CASSRGGAGDYGYTF.

The chain's CDR3 is CASSNKARGGYNEQFF. CDR3 in DNA: TGTGCCAGCAGCAATAAAGCGAGGGGGGGCTACAATGAGCAGTTCTTC. The V gene is TRBV11-2, the J gene TRBJ2-1, with a tentative D call TRBD2 (7 bases). The CDR3 is 16 residues long. Germline V gene lookup returns CDR1 SGHAT and CDR2 FQNNGV. The V gene lost 5 bases and the J gene lost 3 bases, with 17 bases spanning the gap.

This clone was picked up a small number of times. The chain uses TRBV10-1 and TRBJ1-2, with 7 bases aligning to TRBD1. Germline V gene sequence: CDR1 WNHNN, CDR2 SYGVQD (reference sequence). The junction had 4 bases not matched to a gene; V was cut back by 2 bases and J by 4 bases. The CDR3 contains 14 residues. CDR3 sequence: CASSEDDRAYGYTF. The CDR3 DNA sequence: TGCGCCAGCAGTGAGGATGACAGGGCCTATGGCTACACCTTC.

The table lists this clone with a count of one. V is TRBV19 and J is TRBJ2-4; no definite D call. V gave up 7 bases and J gave up 0 bases, with 16 bases separating them. This CDR3 comprises 16 residues. Germline V CDR1 and CDR2: LNHDA, SQIVND (reference sequence). The CDR3, as DNA: TGTGCCAGTAATGGAGCATACAGCCTAGCCAAAAACATTCAGTACTTC. Its translation is CASNGAYSLAKNIQYF.

The gene calls are TRBV9 and TRBJ1-2; D perhaps matches TRBD1 (5 bases). CDR1 is SGDLS and CDR2 is YYNGEE in the germline V gene. CDR3 size: 16 residues. The V end was cut by 4 bases, the J end by 2 bases, with 18 bases between. CDR3 loop: CASSSTQGPGNYGYTF. The CDR3 DNA reads as TGTGCCAGCAGCTCCACGCAGGGACCGGGGAACTATGGCTACACCTTC. Full variable domain (outside the CDR3, taken from reference TRBV9 and TRBJ1-2): DSGVTQTPKHLITATGQRVTLRCSPRSGDLSVYWYQQSLDQGLQFLIQYYNGEERAKGNILERFSAQQFPDLHSELNLSSLELGDSALYFCASSSTQGPGNYGYTFGSGTRLTVV.

Here the CDR3 DNA reads TGTGCCAGCAGGAACAGGGGTCGGGGTCAGCCCCAGCATTTT. Amino acid sequence: CASRNRGRGQPQHF. The rearrangement uses TRBV6-5 and TRBJ1-5; 7 bases line up with TRBD1. CDR3 length: 14 amino acids. Trimming removed 6 bases from V and 6 bases from J; junction bases left unmatched: 8. Germline V lookup: CDR1 MNHEY, CDR2 SVGAGI.